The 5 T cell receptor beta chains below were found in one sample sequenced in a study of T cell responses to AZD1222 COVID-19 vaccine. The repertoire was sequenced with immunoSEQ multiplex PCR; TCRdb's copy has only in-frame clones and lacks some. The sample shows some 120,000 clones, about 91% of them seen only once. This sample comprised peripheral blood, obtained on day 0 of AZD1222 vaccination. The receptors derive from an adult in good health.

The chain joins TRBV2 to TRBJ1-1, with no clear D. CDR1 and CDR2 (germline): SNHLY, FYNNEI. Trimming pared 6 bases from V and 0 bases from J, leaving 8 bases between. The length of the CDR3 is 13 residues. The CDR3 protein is CASRGELNTEAFF. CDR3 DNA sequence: TGTGCCAGCAGAGGAGAGCTGAACACTGAAGCTTTCTTT.

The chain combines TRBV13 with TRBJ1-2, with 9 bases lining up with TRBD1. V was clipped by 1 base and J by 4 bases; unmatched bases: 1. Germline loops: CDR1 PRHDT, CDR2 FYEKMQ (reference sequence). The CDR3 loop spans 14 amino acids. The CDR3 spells CASSLDRGPYGYTF. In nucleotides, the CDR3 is TGTGCCAGCAGCTTAGACAGGGGGCCCTATGGCTACACCTTC.

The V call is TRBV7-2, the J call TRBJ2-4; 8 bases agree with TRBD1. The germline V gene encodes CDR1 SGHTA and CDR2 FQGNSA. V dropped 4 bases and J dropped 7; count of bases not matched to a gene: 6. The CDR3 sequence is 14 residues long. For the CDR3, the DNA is TGTGCCAGCAGCTCTAGGACAGGGATTAACATTCAGTACTTC. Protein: CASSSRTGINIQYF. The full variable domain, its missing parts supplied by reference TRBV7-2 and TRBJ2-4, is GAGVSQSPSNKVTEKGKDVELRCDPISGHTALYWYRQSLGQGLEFLIYFQGNSAPDKSGLPSDRFSAERTGGSVSTLTIQRTQQEDSAVYLCASSSRTGINIQYFGAGTRLSVL.

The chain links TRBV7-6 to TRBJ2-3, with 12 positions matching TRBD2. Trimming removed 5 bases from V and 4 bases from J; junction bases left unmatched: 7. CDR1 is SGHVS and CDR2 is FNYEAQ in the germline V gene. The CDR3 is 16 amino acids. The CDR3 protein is CASSPGLAGTSDTQYF. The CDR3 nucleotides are TGTGCCAGCAGCCCAGGACTAGCGGGAACCTCAGATACGCAGTATTTT.

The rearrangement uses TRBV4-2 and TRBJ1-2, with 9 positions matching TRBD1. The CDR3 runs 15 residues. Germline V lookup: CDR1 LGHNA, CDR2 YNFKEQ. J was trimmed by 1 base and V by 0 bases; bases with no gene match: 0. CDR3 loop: CASSQEGQGNYGYTF. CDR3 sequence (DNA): TGTGCCAGCAGCCAAGAGGGACAGGGTAACTATGGCTACACCTTC.